This T cell receptor beta chain comes out of a study of technical replicates of blood from a few donors. Germline-derived CDR1 and CDR2 are MDHEN and SYDVKM. Trimming removed 7 bases at V and 3 bases at J, with 12 bases between. CDR3 length: 13 amino acids. The protocol was immunoSEQ multiplex PCR, while the TCRdb copy is restricted to in-frame clones and leaves out a portion. The data contain some 87,000 clones, 97% of them seen just once; the ten biggest clones take up approximately 0.18%. Sequencing was performed on T cells isolated from PBMCs. V is TRBV28 and J is TRBJ1-2; D call uncertain. The sequence derives from a human donor in good health. As DNA, the CDR3 is TGTGCCAGCACGTTAAAAGCCTACTATGGCTACACCTTC. Amino acid sequence: CASTLKAYYGYTF.